The rows below give T cell receptor beta chains drawn from one sample of a study of cytomegalovirus exposure and HLA in healthy donors. Data came from immunoSEQ multiplex PCR; TCRdb stores just in-frame clones and leaves some out. Found here are about 140,000 clones, 75% to 80% of them singletons; the top ten hold around 1.7%. The sequenced material came from PBMCs. The receptors were gathered from a female donor in good health and CMV-seronegative. Both conserved end residues are trimmed from each CDR3.

>TRBV13
ASSLGTRQGTILNEQF
>TRBV10-3
AISEWDTSTDTQY
>TRBV4-1
ASSQDSGAEAF
>TRBV5-1
ASSLGIETQY
>TRBV10-2
ASSVAGGTDTQY
>TRBV7-9
ASSWPGQEEAF
>TRBV10-3
AITGGLNTEAF
>TRBV5-1
ASSERQGVNTEAF
>TRBV7-9
ASSLVAGLALSYEQY
>TRBV5-1
ASSSLEQGYYGYT
>TRBV11-3
ASTKGQGGGYT
>TRBV6-5
ASGRQGANYGYT
>TRBV28
ASTTGQAYEQY
>TRBV5-6
ASSPGGRSYGYT
>TRBV2
ASSLGQGKGSTDTQY
>TRBV11-2
ASSPGLAGSSYNEQF
>TRBV6-4
ASSEQSTDTQY
>TRBV6-1
ASSEAIQSNEKLF
>TRBV9
ASSLGLADTDTQY
>TRBV11-3
ASSLRPPTVPGANVLT
>TRBV18
ASSPRSGSRTGELF
>TRBV15
ATSRDRVFGGYGYT
>TRBV5-4
ASSPRRGGPHLHNEQF
>TRBV27
ASSLTPRDQPQH
>TRBV7-9
ASSPDVGLAMSSYEQY
>TRBV19
ASSIVGQGAAYEQY
>TRBV28
ASTSGTGETYGQY
>TRBV9
ASSVGGSNYGYT
>TRBV7-9
ASSLVPDTSYEQY
>TRBV25-1
ASRGLAGWGMDNEQF
>TRBV30
AWTRGGSGANVLT
>TRBV6-1
ASRDTGSSYNEQF
>TRBV10-3
AIRRELNTEAF
>TRBV19
ASSIVQGRAGELF
>TRBV29-1
SVVSGTDTQY
>TRBV7-2
ASSRPGVLETQY
>TRBV11-2
ASSLALAGQETQY
>TRBV7-9
ASSPISGIGETQY
>TRBV7-2
ASSLAAGAEAF
>TRBV7-8
ASSRDRGTEAF
>TRBV7-9
ASSFVTGAETQY
>TRBV9
ASSVGPGGRDEQY
>TRBV27
ASTFGEAGELL
>TRBV28
ASSSGTGTYEQY
>TRBV29-1
SVATGEVNGNTIY